A selection of T cell receptor beta chains follows, all from one sample in a study of T cell repertoires in cytomegalovirus infection. TCRdb fed the reads into MiXCR, producing one record per CDR3 protein. This sample has 450,000 to 650,000 distinct CDR3 sequences, with roughly 42% found just once. Antigens for these TCRs are unknown. The sample was cultured PBMCs, taken from culture after CMV antigen stimulation. These receptors were taken from a human donor in good health (CMV status not recorded). Some clones in this sample may be carry-over from other donors' samples. Both conserved end residues are part of each CDR3. A D gene is named only where the DNA matches it firmly. Size values are once, few and many counts, or a class for expanded clones, and some rows have none.

few	NA	TRBV2	TRBJ2-7	CASSVAGWDEQYF	TGTGCCAGCAGTGTGGCCGGGTGGGACGAGCAGTACTTC
NA	TRBD2	TRBV20-1	TRBJ2-3	CSARSSGITDTQYF	TGCAGTGCTAGATCTAGCGGGATCACAGATACGCAGTATTTT
NA	NA	TRBV12-5	TRBJ2-2	CASGFEWAGELFF	TGTGCTAGTGGCTTCGAATGGGCCGGGGAGCTGTTTTTT
NA	NA	TRBV6-6	TRBJ2-1	CASSYDSSRPQFF	TGTGCCAGCAGTTACGACTCGTCCAGGCCCCAGTTCTTC
few	TRBD2	TRBV6-1	TRBJ2-1	CASQQRDGSYNEQFF	TGTGCCAGTCAGCAGCGGGATGGGTCCTACAATGAGCAGTTCTTC
NA	TRBD2	TRBV30	TRBJ2-5	CAWSSGGLETQYF	TGTGCCTGGAGTTCGGGAGGCCTAGAAACCCAGTACTTC
NA	TRBD1	TRBV19	TRBJ2-5	CASSIGTAYQETQYF	TGTGCCAGTAGTATTGGGACAGCGTACCAAGAGACCCAGTACTTC
many	TRBD2	TRBV7-2	TRBJ2-1	CASSLEMGLAGVNEQFF	TGTGCCAGCAGCTTAGAAATGGGGCTAGCGGGAGTGAATGAGCAGTTCTTC
NA	NA	TRBV7-4	TRBJ2-1	CASSFISSNEQFF	TGTGCCAGCAGCTTTATTTCCAGCAATGAGCAGTTCTTC
NA	NA	TRBV20-1	TRBJ1-6	CSAHSLYGSPLHF	TGCAGTGCTCACAGTCTATATGGTTCACCCCTCCACTTT
few	NA	TRBV12-3/TRBV12-4	TRBJ1-3	CASFRAGPGNTIYF	TGTGCCAGCTTCAGGGCAGGGCCTGGAAACACCATATATTTT
few	NA	TRBV11-2	TRBJ2-3	CASSPWGTGTDTQYF	TGTGCCAGCAGCCCTTGGGGGACCGGCACAGATACGCAGTATTTT
once	NA	TRBV12-3/TRBV12-4	TRBJ1-5	CASSFGDTYQPQHF	TGTGCCAGCAGTTTTGGGGACACCTATCAGCCCCAGCATTTT
few	TRBD2	TRBV7-8	TRBJ2-3	CASSPGLAGITDTQYF	TGTGCCAGCAGCCCGGGACTAGCGGGGATCACAGATACGCAGTATTTT
few	NA	TRBV4-2	TRBJ1-1	CASSQDSWMNTEAFF	TGTGCCAGCAGCCAAGATTCTTGGATGAACACTGAAGCTTTCTTT
few	TRBD2	TRBV4-3	TRBJ2-1	CASSQGASGSDNEQFF	TGCGCCAGCAGCCAAGGGGCCAGCGGGAGCGACAATGAGCAGTTCTTC
NA	NA	TRBV7-6	TRBJ1-6	CASSLGVGAGSNSPLHF	TGTGCCAGCAGCTTAGGGGTGGGCGCTGGCAGTAATTCACCCCTCCACTTT
NA	NA	TRBV6-1	TRBJ1-5	CASSRLGPQSNQPQHF	TGTGCCAGCAGCCGACTGGGTCCGCAGTCGAATCAGCCCCAGCATTTT
NA	NA	TRBV7-2	TRBJ1-6	CASSLNRNSPLHF	TGTGCCAGCAGCTTAAACAGAAATTCACCCCTCCACTTT
few	NA	TRBV7-2	TRBJ1-1	CASSATGLSEAFF	TGTGCCAGCAGCGCGACAGGCTTGTCTGAAGCTTTCTTT
NA	NA	TRBV19	TRBJ2-1	CASSIGRGYNEQFF	TGTGCCAGTAGTATCGGCAGGGGTTACAATGAGCAGTTCTTC
few	TRBD2	TRBV12-3/TRBV12-4	TRBJ2-7	CASSLATRPTAGGEYEQYF	TGTGCCAGCAGTTTAGCAACCCGCCCCACGGCGGGAGGCGAGTACGAGCAGTACTTC
NA	TRBD2	TRBV20-1	TRBJ2-1	CSATELAGAYNEQFF	TGCAGTGCCACGGAACTAGCGGGAGCTTACAATGAGCAGTTCTTC
NA	TRBD2	TRBV7-2	TRBJ2-1	CASSSQLAGGGYNEQFF	TGTGCCAGCAGCTCCCAATTAGCGGGAGGAGGCTACAATGAGCAGTTCTTC
NA	NA	TRBV12-5	TRBJ2-1	CASGYGESPYNEQFF	TGTGCTAGTGGTTACGGGGAGTCCCCCTACAATGAGCAGTTCTTC
few	NA	TRBV25-1	TRBJ2-5	CASSGLRTGEYQETQYF	TGTGCCAGCAGTGGGTTGAGGACGGGGGAGTACCAAGAGACCCAGTACTTC
once	NA	TRBV18	TRBJ2-1	CASSPSSLSYNEQFF	TGTGCCAGCTCACCGTCTAGTCTCTCCTACAATGAGCAGTTCTTC
NA	TRBD1	TRBV4-3	TRBJ1-2	CASSQGRQGARYGYTF	TGCGCCAGCAGCCAAGGAAGACAGGGGGCGAGGTATGGCTACACCTTC
few	NA	TRBV6-2/TRBV6-3	TRBJ2-7	CASSDIYASEQYF	TGTGCCAGCAGCGACATCTATGCGTCCGAGCAGTACTTC
few	TRBD2	TRBV6-1	TRBJ2-7	CASSWSMSGRPEEQYF	TGTGCCAGCAGTTGGAGTATGAGCGGGAGGCCGGAGGAGCAGTACTTC
NA	NA	TRBV4-1	TRBJ2-1	CASSHKGTSSYNEQFF	TGCGCCAGCAGCCACAAGGGAACCAGCTCCTACAATGAGCAGTTCTTC
NA	TRBD2	TRBV6-1	TRBJ2-7	CASSEPSLALSYEQYF	TGTGCCAGCAGTGAACCGTCACTAGCGCTTTCCTACGAGCAGTACTTC
NA	NA	TRBV15	TRBJ1-3	CATSRDSRVGNTIYF	TGTGCCACCAGCAGAGATTCCAGGGTTGGAAACACCATATATTTT
NA	TRBD2	TRBV7-2	TRBJ2-3	CASSSTSSGPVGWYF	TGTGCCAGCAGCTCGACCTCTAGCGGGCCCGTTGGATGGTATTTT
few	NA	TRBV6-2/TRBV6-3	TRBJ1-6	CASMRDGNSPLHF	TGTGCCAGCATGAGAGACGGGAATTCACCCCTCCACTTT
few	NA	TRBV7-9	TRBJ1-1	CASRLDTEAFF	TGTGCCAGCAGACTCGACACTGAAGCTTTCTTT
once	NA	TRBV6-5	TRBJ1-1	CASSKTGKSTEAFF	TGTGCCAGCAGCAAGACAGGAAAAAGCACTGAAGCTTTCTTT
NA	NA	TRBV28	TRBJ2-7	CASGLRHEQYF	TGTGCCAGCGGGCTAAGGCACGAGCAGTACTTC
NA	NA	TRBV7-9	TRBJ2-3	CASSLRERTDTQYF	TGTGCCAGCAGCCTCCGGGAGAGGACAGATACGCAGTATTTT
NA	TRBD1	TRBV7-8	TRBJ2-1	CASSLRDRNYNEQFF	TGTGCCAGCAGCTTACGGGACAGGAACTACAATGAGCAGTTCTTC
NA	NA	TRBV28	TRBJ1-4	CASSPLLGRGDEKLFF	TGTGCCAGCAGTCCTCTCCTGGGCAGGGGCGATGAAAAACTGTTTTTT
NA	TRBD1	TRBV7-2	TRBJ2-7	CASSQTGTAYEQYF	TGTGCCAGCAGCCAAACCGGGACAGCCTACGAGCAGTACTTC
NA	NA	TRBV7-6	TRBJ1-4	CASSLFPGQPTNEKLFF	TGTGCCAGCAGCTTATTCCCGGGACAACCAACTAATGAAAAACTGTTTTTT
few	NA	TRBV12-3/TRBV12-4	TRBJ1-2	CASSSDRTFGGYTF	TGTGCCAGCAGTTCCGACAGGACGTTCGGTGGCTACACCTTC
NA	NA	TRBV20-1	TRBJ2-3	CSAPSPYTDTQYF	TGCAGTGCCCCCAGCCCTTACACAGATACGCAGTATTTT
NA	NA	TRBV12-3/TRBV12-4	TRBJ1-6	CASSLGGPLHF	TGTGCCAGCAGCTTAGGTGGGCCCCTCCACTTT
few	NA	TRBV20-1	TRBJ1-5	CSAKGPINQPQHF	TGCAGTGCTAAAGGACCCATCAATCAGCCCCAGCATTTT
NA	TRBD2	TRBV7-8	TRBJ2-7	CASSPGGRSEQYF	TGTGCCAGCAGCCCAGGCGGGAGGTCCGAGCAGTACTTC
NA	NA	TRBV4-1	TRBJ1-1	CASSHPWDDTEAFF	TGCGCCAGCAGCCACCCATGGGATGACACTGAAGCTTTCTTT
few	NA	TRBV27	TRBJ1-5	CASSSQDPGVEPQHF	TGTGCCAGCAGTTCTCAGGACCCGGGGGTAGAGCCCCAGCATTTT
NA	NA	TRBV19	TRBJ2-1	CASSIQQGDGQFF	TGTGCCAGTAGTATTCAGCAAGGGGATGGGCAGTTCTTC
few	TRBD1	TRBV6-6	TRBJ1-5	CASSRSSRGNQPQHF	TGTGCCAGCAGCCGTTCATCCAGGGGGAATCAGCCCCAGCATTTT
few	NA	TRBV6-4	TRBJ2-5	CASSDDSGETQYF	TGTGCCAGCAGTGACGACAGTGGGGAGACCCAGTACTTC